This T cell receptor beta chain was identified in a study of blood T cell repertoires in COVID-19 (dated by TCRdb to about 2020). Regarding the complete study: Samples from collaborators originated in the United States, Italy and Spain and spanned both the acute and convalescent phases of COVID-19. A de-identified subject ID, COVID-19 status, age in years and sex were almost always included in the sample metadata. The material from the prospective study consisted of cDNA or gDNA derived from T cells, B-cell-depleted T cells, or PBMCs. HLA class I and class II types, where available, came from metadata supplied by the sample provider rather than from assay-based typing. The samples were drawn from the first 160 participants of the ongoing ImmuneRACE study and from 1,200 or so subjects provided by 6 global collaborators. Subjects who had been exposed to COVID-19, were actively infected with it, or had recovered from it provided the deeply sampled blood TCRbeta repertoires that made up the dataset. The repertoires were released in a freely available public database meant as a resource for research on the immune response to SARS-CoV-2. Points the paper makes about the study in general: How much clinical and demographic metadata was included differed by source and by participant, and the metadata was provided uncurated.

The germline V gene yields LGHNA for CDR1 and YNFKEQ for CDR2. The CDR3 runs 12 residues from the cysteine to the phenylalanine. Only CDR3 DNA remains: 36 bases, in frame from the first base. V lost 4 bases and J lost 4 bases; the stretch between them is 4 bases long. TCRbeta CDR3 regions were amplified from genomic DNA using the immunoSEQ Assay, a bias-controlled multiplex PCR. On the authors' methods: Within the assay, amplification of reference gene primers was used to estimate how many nucleated cells each sample contained. To quantify the absolute abundance of each unique TCRbeta CDR3 rearrangement, sequence reads were collapsed and filtered. For each sample, productive Simpson clonality was calculated as the square root of Simpson's diversity index over productive rearrangements. Here the immuneACCESS table is served through TCRdb, limited to in-frame sequences with V and J called. Missing clones are a known gap in these copies; in checked studies unresolved V genes cover under half, and the rest lacks a known reason. V and J calls and clone size are copied from that table; D and trimming were computed from the DNA. In all, the sample holds about 500,000 clones, and roughly nine tenths of those were seen once. The top ten hold around 0.9% of the sample.

On this clone itself: Its binding antigen is unknown. No qualities accompany the bases; no much larger clone lies one base away.

One collaborating source in Seattle enrolled patients during active infection and followed them longitudinally through the course of disease. The collaborating institutions used their own protocols to collect whole blood in K2EDTA tubes. Collaborator samples were shipped for TCRbeta analysis as frozen whole blood, isolated PBMCs, or DNA extracted from either sample type. The clonotype originates from a man aged 18 to 29 with COVID-19, enrolled during active disease. Recombination connected TRBV4-2 to TRBJ1-4; the D segment cannot be called with confidence. Sequencing was done on a sample of peripheral blood. In nucleotides, the sequence is TGTGCCAGCAGCCTCAGTAATGAAAAACTGTTTTTT. This encodes CASSLSNEKLFF.